This TCR beta chain is drawn from a study of cytomegalovirus exposure and HLA in healthy donors. Sequenced by immunoSEQ multiplex PCR; TCRdb stores in-frame clones only, minus some. This sample carries tens of thousands of clones, around 94% of them seen once, and the ten largest clones take under 2.5%. V shed 2 bases and J 5 bases; nucleotides not matched to a gene: 3. The CDR3 loop spans 15 amino acids. Germline V gene lookup returns CDR1 MNHEY and CDR2 SVGAGI. Sequencing was done on a sample of PBMCs. This TCR came from a young man in good health and CMV-seronegative. The chain has TRBV6-5 and TRBJ2-1, with 10 positions matching TRBD1. The chain's CDR3 is CASSYRQGANNEQFF. CDR3 nucleotide sequence: TGTGCCAGCAGTTACAGACAGGGGGCAAACAATGAGCAGTTCTTC.